Described below is a single T cell receptor (beta chain) sequence and its context. Its specificity is not known. As the method for making TCR beta libraries, quantitative 5'-RACE with molecular barcodes was used. TCRdb analysed the 5' RACE reads with MiXCR anew, one entry per CDR3 protein. The table records 150,000 to 200,000 distinct CDR3 sequences, approximately 10% of them present only once. The sample belongs to a study of CD8 T cells in ankylosing spondylitis. General study results and limits: There was reportedly significant enrichment of clones that were disease-linked in matched ankylosing spondylitis synovial fluid. Peripheral blood samples showed relatively rare disease-linked clones, and these clones were CD8+.

The TCR sequence derives from a male donor with ankylosing spondylitis or in good health (not recorded which). The sequencing input was blood, either unsorted or a sorted T cell fraction (not recorded which).

The CDR3 DNA reads as TGTGCCAGCAGCCCCGACCCGAGGGGGAGACCCTCTGGGGCCAACGTCCTGACTTTC. Protein product: CASSPDPRGRPSGANVLTF. The chain couples TRBV9 to TRBJ2-6; D might be TRBD1 (6 bases). This CDR3 has 19 amino acids. V gave up 4 bases and J gave up 0 bases, with 20 bases separating them. Germline CDR1 is SGDLS and CDR2 is YYNGEE. Complete variable domain (other parts from reference TRBV9 and TRBJ2-6): DSGVTQTPKHLITATGQRVTLRCSPRSGDLSVYWYQQSLDQGLQFLIQYYNGEERAKGNILERFSAQQFPDLHSELNLSSLELGDSALYFCASSPDPRGRPSGANVLTFGAGSRLTVL.